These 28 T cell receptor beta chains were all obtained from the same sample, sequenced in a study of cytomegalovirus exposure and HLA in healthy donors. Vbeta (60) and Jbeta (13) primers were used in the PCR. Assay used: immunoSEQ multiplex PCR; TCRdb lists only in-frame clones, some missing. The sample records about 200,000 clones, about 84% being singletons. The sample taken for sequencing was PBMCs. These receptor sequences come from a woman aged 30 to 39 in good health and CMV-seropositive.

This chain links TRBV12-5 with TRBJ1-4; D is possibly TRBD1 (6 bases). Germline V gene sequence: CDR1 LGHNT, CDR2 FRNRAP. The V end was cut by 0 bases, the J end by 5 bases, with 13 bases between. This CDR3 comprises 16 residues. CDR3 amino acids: CASGLVLRGRNEKLFF. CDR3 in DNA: TGTGCTAGTGGTTTGGTACTAAGGGGGAGAAATGAAAAACTGTTTTTT.

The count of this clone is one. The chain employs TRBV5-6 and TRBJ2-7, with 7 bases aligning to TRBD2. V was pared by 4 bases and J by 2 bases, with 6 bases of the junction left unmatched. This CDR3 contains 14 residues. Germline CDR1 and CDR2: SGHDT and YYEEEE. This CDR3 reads CASSTMGGPYEQYF. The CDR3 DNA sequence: TGTGCCAGCAGCACGATGGGAGGGCCCTACGAGCAGTACTTC.

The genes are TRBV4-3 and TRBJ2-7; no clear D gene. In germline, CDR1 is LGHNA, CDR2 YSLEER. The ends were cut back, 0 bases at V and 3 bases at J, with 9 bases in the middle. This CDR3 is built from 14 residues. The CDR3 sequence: CASSQDTRDYEQYF. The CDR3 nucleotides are TGCGCCAGCAGCCAAGATACACGTGACTACGAGCAGTACTTC.

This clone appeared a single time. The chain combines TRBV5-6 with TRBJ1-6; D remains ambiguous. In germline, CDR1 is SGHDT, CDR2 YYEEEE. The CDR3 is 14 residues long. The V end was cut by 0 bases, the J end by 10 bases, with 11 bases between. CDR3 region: CASSLGRVWSPLHF. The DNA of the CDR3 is TGTGCCAGCAGCTTGGGTCGAGTGTGGTCACCCCTCCACTTT.

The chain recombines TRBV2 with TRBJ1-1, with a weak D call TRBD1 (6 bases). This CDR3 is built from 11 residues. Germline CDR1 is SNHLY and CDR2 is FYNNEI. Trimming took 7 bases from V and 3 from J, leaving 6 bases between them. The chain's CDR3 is CASKGDTEAFF. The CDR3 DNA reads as TGTGCCAGCAAGGGGGACACTGAAGCTTTCTTT.

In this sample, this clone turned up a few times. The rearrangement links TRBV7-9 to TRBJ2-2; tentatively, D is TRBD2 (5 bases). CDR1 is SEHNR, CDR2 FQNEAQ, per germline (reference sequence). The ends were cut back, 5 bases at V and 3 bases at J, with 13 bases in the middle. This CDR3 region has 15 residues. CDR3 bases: TGTGCCAGCAGCACCCGGGATTCTTACACCGGGGAGCTGTTTTTT. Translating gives CASSTRDSYTGELFF.

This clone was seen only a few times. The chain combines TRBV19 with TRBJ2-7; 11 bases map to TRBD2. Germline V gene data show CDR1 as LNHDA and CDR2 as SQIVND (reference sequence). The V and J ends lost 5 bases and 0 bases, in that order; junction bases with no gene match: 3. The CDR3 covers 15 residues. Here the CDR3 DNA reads TGTGCCAGTAGTGTCGGGACTAGCGGCTCCTACGAGCAGTACTTC. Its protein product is CASSVGTSGSYEQYF.

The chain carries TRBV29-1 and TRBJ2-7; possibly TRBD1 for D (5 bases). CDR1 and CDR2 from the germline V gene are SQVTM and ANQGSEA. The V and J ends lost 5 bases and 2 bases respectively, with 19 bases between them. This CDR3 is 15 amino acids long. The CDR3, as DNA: TGCAGCGTTAGGGGTGTTCCAGGTGATCCCTACGAGCAGTACTTC. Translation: CSVRGVPGDPYEQYF.

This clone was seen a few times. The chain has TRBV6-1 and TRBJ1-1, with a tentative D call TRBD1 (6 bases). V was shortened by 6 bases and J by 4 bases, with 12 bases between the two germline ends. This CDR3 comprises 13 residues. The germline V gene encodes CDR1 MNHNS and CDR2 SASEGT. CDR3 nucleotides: TGTGCCAGCAGGAGGGGGTCGGTCACTGAAGCTTTCTTT. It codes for CASRRGSVTEAFF.

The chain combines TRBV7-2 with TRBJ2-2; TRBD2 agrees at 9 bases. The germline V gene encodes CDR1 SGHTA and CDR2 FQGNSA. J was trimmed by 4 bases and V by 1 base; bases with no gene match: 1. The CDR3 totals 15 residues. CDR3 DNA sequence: TGTGCCAGCAGCTTAGGCGGGGGGGGCACCGGGGAGCTGTTTTTT. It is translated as CASSLGGGGTGELFF.

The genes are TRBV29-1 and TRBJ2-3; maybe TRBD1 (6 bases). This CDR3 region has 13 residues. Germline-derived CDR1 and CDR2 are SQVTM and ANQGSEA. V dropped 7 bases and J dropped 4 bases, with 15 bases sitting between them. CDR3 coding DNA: TGCAGCGCTCAGGGGTGGGTGGCAGATACGCAGTATTTT. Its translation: CSAQGWVADTQYF.

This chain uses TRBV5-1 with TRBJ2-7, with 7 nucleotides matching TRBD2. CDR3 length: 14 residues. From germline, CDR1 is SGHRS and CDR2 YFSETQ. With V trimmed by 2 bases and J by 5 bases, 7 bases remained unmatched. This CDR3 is CASSFTTSSNEQYF. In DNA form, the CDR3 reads TGCGCCAGCAGCTTTACGACTAGCAGCAACGAGCAGTACTTC. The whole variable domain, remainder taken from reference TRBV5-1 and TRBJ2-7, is KAGVTQTPRYLIKTRGQQVTLSCSPISGHRSVSWYQQTPGQGLQFLFEYFSETQRNKGNFPGRFSGRQFSNSRSEMNVSTLELGDSALYLCASSFTTSSNEQYFGPGTRLTVT.

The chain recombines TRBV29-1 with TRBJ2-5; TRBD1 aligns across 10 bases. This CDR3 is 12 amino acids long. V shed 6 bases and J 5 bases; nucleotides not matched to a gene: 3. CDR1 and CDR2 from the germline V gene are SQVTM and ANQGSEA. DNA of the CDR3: TGCAGCGTCCTGACAGGGGGCGAGACCCAGTACTTC. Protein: CSVLTGGETQYF.

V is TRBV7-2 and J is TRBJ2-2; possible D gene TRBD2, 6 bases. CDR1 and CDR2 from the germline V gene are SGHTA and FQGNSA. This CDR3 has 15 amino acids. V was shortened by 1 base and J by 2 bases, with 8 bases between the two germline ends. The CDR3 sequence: CASSLGGTNTGELFF. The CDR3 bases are TGTGCCAGCAGCTTAGGGGGGACTAACACCGGGGAGCTGTTTTTT.

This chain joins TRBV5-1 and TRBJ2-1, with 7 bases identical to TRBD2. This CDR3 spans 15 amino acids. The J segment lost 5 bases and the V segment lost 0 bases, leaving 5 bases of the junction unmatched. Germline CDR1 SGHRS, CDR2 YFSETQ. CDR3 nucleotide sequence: TGCGCCAGCAGCTTGGCGGGGGGAACGAACAATGAGCAGTTCTTC. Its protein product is CASSLAGGTNNEQFF.

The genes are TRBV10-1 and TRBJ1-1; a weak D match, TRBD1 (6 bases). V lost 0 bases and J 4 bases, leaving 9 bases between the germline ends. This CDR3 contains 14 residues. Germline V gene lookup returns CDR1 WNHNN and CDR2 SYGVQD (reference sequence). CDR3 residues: CASSESVRGTEAFF. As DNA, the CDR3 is TGCGCCAGCAGTGAGTCGGTCAGGGGCACTGAAGCTTTCTTT.

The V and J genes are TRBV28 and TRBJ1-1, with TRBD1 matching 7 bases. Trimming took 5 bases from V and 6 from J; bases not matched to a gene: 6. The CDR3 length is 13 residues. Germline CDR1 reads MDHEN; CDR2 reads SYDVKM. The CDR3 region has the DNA TGTGCCAGCAGTATTACCGGGACAGCTGAAGCTTTCTTT. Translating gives CASSITGTAEAFF.

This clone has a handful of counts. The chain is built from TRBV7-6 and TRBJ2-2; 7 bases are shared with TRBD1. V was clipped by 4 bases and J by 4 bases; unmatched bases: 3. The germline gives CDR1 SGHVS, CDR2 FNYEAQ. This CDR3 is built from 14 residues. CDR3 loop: CASSSQGRTGELFF. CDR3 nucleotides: TGTGCCAGCAGCTCACAGGGGCGCACCGGGGAGCTGTTTTTT. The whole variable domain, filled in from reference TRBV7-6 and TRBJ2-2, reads GAGVSQSPRYKVTKRGQDVALRCDPISGHVSLYWYRQALGQGPEFLTYFNYEAQQDKSGLPNDRFSAERPEGSISTLTIQRTEQRDSAMYRCASSSQGRTGELFFGEGSRLTVL.

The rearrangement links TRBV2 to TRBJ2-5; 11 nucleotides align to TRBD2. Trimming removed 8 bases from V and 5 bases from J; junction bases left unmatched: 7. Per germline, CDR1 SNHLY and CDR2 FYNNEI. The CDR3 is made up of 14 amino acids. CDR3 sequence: CASDSGGAGETQYF. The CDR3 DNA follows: TGTGCCAGCGATAGCGGGGGGGCCGGGGAGACCCAGTACTTC.

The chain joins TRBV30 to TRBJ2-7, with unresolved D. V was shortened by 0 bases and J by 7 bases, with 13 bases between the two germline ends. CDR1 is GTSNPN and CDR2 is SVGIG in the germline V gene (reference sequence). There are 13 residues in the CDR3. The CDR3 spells CAWSVDLVREQYF. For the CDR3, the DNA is TGTGCCTGGAGTGTAGATTTGGTGCGAGAGCAGTACTTC.

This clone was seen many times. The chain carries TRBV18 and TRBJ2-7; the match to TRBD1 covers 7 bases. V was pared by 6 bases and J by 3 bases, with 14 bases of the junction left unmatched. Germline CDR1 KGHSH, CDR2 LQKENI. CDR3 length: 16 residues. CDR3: CASSQGFGTVNYEQYF. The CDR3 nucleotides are TGTGCCAGCTCTCAAGGTTTTGGGACAGTGAACTACGAGCAGTACTTC. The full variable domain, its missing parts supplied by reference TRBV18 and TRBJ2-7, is NAGVMQNPRHLVRRRGQEARLRCSPMKGHSHVYWYRQLPEEGLKFMVYLQKENIIDESGMPKERFSAEFPKEGPSILRIQQVVRGDSAAYFCASSQGFGTVNYEQYFGPGTRLTVT.

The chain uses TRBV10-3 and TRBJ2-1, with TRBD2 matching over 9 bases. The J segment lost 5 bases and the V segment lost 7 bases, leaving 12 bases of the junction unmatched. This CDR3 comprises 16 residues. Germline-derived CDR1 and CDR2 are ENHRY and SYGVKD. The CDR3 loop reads CAITRRGGGANNEQFF. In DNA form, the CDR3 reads TGTGCCATCACGCGGCGTGGCGGGGGGGCCAACAATGAGCAGTTCTTC.

The CDR3 sequence: CAISPRGEGNEQFF. CDR3 coding DNA: TGTGCCATCAGTCCCCGCGGGGAAGGCAATGAGCAGTTCTTC. The genes are TRBV10-3 and TRBJ2-1, with D perhaps TRBD2 (6 bases). The CDR3 sequence is 14 residues long. Germline loops: CDR1 ENHRY, CDR2 SYGVKD. V lost 5 bases, J lost 6 bases, and 14 bases lay in between.

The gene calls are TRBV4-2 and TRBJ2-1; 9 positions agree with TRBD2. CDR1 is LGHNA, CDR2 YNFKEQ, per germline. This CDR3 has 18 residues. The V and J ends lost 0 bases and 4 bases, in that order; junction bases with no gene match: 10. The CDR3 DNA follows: TGTGCCAGCAGCCAAGACGGTCCCTCGAGCGGGGGGTACAATGAGCAGTTCTTC. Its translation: CASSQDGPSSGGYNEQFF.

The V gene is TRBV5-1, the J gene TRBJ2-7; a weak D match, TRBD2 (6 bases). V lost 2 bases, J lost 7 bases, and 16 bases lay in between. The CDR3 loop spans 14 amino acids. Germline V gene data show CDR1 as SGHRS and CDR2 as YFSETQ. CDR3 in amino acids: CASSFGTPDEEQYF. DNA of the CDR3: TGCGCCAGCAGCTTCGGGACTCCCGACGAAGAGCAGTACTTC.

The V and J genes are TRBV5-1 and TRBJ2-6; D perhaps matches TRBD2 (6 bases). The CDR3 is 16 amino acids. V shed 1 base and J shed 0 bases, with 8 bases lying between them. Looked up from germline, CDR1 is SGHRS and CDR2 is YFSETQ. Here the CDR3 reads CASSLREFSGANVLTF. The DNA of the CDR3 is TGCGCCAGCAGCTTGCGGGAGTTCTCTGGGGCCAACGTCCTGACTTTC. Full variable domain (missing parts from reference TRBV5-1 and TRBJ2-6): KAGVTQTPRYLIKTRGQQVTLSCSPISGHRSVSWYQQTPGQGLQFLFEYFSETQRNKGNFPGRFSGRQFSNSRSEMNVSTLELGDSALYLCASSLREFSGANVLTFGAGSRLTVL.

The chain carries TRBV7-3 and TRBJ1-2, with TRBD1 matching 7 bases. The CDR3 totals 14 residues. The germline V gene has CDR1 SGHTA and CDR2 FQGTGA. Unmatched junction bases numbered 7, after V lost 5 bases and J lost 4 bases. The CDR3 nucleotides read TGTGCCAGCAGCAAGGACAGGCTAAGCTATGGCTACACCTTC. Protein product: CASSKDRLSYGYTF. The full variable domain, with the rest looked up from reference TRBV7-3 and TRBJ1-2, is GAGVSQTPSNKVTEKGKYVELRCDPISGHTALYWYRQSLGQGPEFLIYFQGTGAADDSGLPNDRFFAVRPEGSVSTLKIQRTERGDSAVYLCASSKDRLSYGYTFGSGTRLTVV.

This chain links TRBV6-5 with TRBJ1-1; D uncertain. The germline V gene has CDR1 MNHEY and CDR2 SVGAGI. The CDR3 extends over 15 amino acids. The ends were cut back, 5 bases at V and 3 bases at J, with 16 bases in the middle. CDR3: CASSPAGEVDTEAFF. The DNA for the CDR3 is TGTGCCAGCAGTCCCGCGGGTGAAGTGGACACTGAAGCTTTCTTT.